A selection of T cell receptor beta chains follows, all from one sample in a study of CD8 T cells in Susac syndrome. MiXCR was run by TCRdb on the immunoSEQ multiplex PCR reads, yielding one entry per CDR3 protein. The table has tens of thousands of distinct CDR3 sequences, 75% to 95% seen once. Sequencing was done on a sample of CD8+ T cells from PBMCs. These receptors all stem from a human donor with multiple sclerosis. CDR3s include the opening cysteine and the closing phenylalanine or tryptophan. The D gene is left open where the match is weak. Size is stated for part of the rows, as once, few or many counts, or as a class when the clone is expanded.

- 16 - TRBJ2-1 TRBV20-1 CSANPSGRALYNEQFF TGCAGTGCTAACCCTTCCGGACGGGCTCTCTACAATGAGCAGTTCTTC
- 13 once TRBJ1-1 TRBV5-4 CASSEDSPLEAFF TGTGCCAGCAGCGAGGACAGCCCATTAGAAGCTTTCTTT
- 14 - TRBJ1-2 TRBV11-2 CASSLGGRDYGYTF TGTGCCAGCAGCTTGGGGGGGCGCGACTATGGCTACACCTTC
TRBD1 14 - TRBJ2-1 TRBV5-4 CASSLERQGTEQFF TGTGCCAGCAGCTTAGAGAGACAGGGAACTGAGCAGTTCTTC
- 12 - TRBJ2-1 TRBV10-3 CAISESEVSQFF TGTGCCATCAGTGAGTCGGAGGTTTCGCAGTTCTTC
- 14 - TRBJ1-3 TRBV14 CASSPWTAGNTIYF TGTGCCAGCAGCCCTTGGACTGCTGGAAACACCATATATTTT
- 17 - TRBJ1-1 TRBV20-1 CSARDWTQGARVTEAFF TGCAGTGCTAGAGATTGGACCCAGGGCGCTCGTGTAACTGAAGCTTTCTTT
- 14 - TRBJ2-7 TRBV27 CASSLGLPRGEQYF TGTGCCAGCAGTTTAGGCCTCCCTCGGGGCGAGCAGTACTTC
TRBD2 15 - TRBJ2-5 TRBV5-4 CASSASGRGEETQYF TGTGCCAGCAGCGCTAGCGGGAGGGGAGAAGAGACCCAGTACTTC
- 14 - TRBJ2-4 TRBV13 CASSEVIAKNIQYF TGTGCCAGCAGTGAGGTTATAGCCAAAAACATTCAGTACTTC
- 13 - TRBJ1-5 TRBV9 CASSAEPNQPQHF TGTGCCAGCTCAGCCGAGCCGAATCAGCCCCAGCATTTT
- 15 - TRBJ1-1 TRBV15 CATSRTATAHTEAFF TGTGCCACCAGCAGAACCGCGACAGCCCACACTGAAGCTTTCTTT
- 14 - TRBJ2-5 TRBV6-5 CASSDFRYQETQYF TGTGCCAGCTCCGATTTTCGGTACCAAGAGACCCAGTACTTC
- 12 once TRBJ1-1 TRBV7-6 CASSLGGGVAFF TGTGCCAGCAGCTTAGGTGGGGGGGTCGCTTTCTTT
- 15 - TRBJ1-5 TRBV19 CASSIQTGSNQPQHF TGTGCCAGTAGTATTCAGACGGGTAGCAATCAGCCCCAGCATTTT
- 14 - TRBJ2-4 TRBV12-3/TRBV12-4 CASSPSGYFNIQYF TGTGCCAGCAGCCCCTCGGGTTACTTCAACATTCAGTACTTC
TRBD2 16 - TRBJ2-3 TRBV6-2/TRBV6-3 CASSWGLAGDADTQYF TGTGCCAGCAGCTGGGGACTAGCGGGAGACGCGGATACGCAGTATTTT
TRBD1 14 - TRBJ1-3 TRBV20-1 CSAPDRGSGNTIYF TGCAGTGCCCCGGACAGGGGCTCTGGAAACACCATATATTTT
TRBD1 15 - TRBJ2-2 TRBV6-1 CASRRTGVGTGELFF TGTGCCAGCAGGCGGACAGGGGTAGGCACCGGGGAGCTGTTTTTT
- 15 - TRBJ2-3 TRBV29-1 CSVEGKQTSTDTQYF TGCAGCGTTGAAGGGAAGCAGACTAGCACAGATACGCAGTATTTT
- 15 - TRBJ2-5 TRBV5-4 CASSLWRQPQETQYF TGTGCCAGCAGCTTGTGGCGTCAGCCCCAAGAGACCCAGTACTTC
- 14 - TRBJ2-7 TRBV6-1 CASSQGPESYEQYF TGTGCCAGCAGCCAAGGACCAGAGTCCTACGAGCAGTACTTC
TRBD1 15 - TRBJ2-5 TRBV28 CASSIGQGLGETQYF TGTGCCAGCAGTATCGGACAGGGGTTGGGAGAGACCCAGTACTTC
- 17 once TRBJ2-1 TRBV6-5 CASSNDQIAYSYNEQFF TGTGCCAGCAGTAACGATCAAATAGCGTACTCCTACAATGAGCAGTTCTTC
- 12 few TRBJ2-7 TRBV11-2 CASSSAQYEQYF TGTGCCAGCAGCTCTGCCCAATACGAGCAGTACTTC
- 13 - TRBJ1-1 TRBV12-3/TRBV12-4 CASSLFLGNEAFF TGTGCCAGCAGTTTATTTTTAGGGAATGAAGCTTTCTTT
TRBD1 17 - TRBJ2-1 TRBV7-9 CASSEPGTGGPYNEQFF TGTGCCAGCAGCGAGCCCGGGACAGGGGGTCCCTACAATGAGCAGTTCTTC
- 12 - TRBJ2-7 TRBV19 CASSIGGSEQYF TGTGCCAGTAGTATCGGGGGATCCGAGCAGTACTTC
TRBD1 14 - TRBJ1-2 TRBV5-4 CASSWTGLNYGYTF TGTGCCAGCAGCTGGACAGGGCTTAACTATGGCTACACCTTC
TRBD2 15 - TRBJ2-1 TRBV6-4 CASSDHGGDYNEQFF TGTGCCAGCAGTGACCACGGGGGGGATTACAATGAGCAGTTCTTC
- 14 - TRBJ1-1 TRBV9 CASSGGQRNTEAFF TGTGCCAGCAGCGGGGGGCAGCGGAACACTGAAGCTTTCTTT
- 14 - TRBJ1-2 TRBV30 CAWRIKTLRDGYTF TGTGCCTGGAGGATCAAGACCCTGCGAGATGGCTACACCTTC